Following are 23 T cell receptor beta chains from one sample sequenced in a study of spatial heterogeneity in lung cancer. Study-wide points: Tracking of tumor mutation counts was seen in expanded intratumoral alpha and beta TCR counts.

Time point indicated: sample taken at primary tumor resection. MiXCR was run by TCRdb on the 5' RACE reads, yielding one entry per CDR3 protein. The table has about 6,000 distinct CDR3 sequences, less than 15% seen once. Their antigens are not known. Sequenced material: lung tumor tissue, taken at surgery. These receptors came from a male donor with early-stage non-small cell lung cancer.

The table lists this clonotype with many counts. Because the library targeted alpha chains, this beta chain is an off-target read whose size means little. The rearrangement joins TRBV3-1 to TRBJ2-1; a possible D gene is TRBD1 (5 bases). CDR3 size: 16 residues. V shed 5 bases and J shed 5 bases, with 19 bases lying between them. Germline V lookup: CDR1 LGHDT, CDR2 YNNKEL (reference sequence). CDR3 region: CASSNRTNIIHNEQFF. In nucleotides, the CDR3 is TGTGCCAGCAGCAATCGGACAAATATTATCCACAATGAGCAGTTCTTC.

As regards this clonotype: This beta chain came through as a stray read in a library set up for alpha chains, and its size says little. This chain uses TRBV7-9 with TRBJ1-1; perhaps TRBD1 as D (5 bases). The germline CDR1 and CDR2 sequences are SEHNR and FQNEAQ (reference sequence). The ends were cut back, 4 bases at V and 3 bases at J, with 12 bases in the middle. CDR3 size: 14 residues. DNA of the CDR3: TGTGCCAGCAGCTCCTCAGGGAGCGACACTGAAGCTTTCTTT. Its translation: CASSSSGSDTEAFF.

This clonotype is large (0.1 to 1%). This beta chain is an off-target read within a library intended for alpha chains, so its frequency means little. CDR3 amino acids: CASSGEVMSVQYF. The CDR3, as DNA: TGTGCCAGCAGTGGAGAAGTTATGTCTGTTCAGTACTTC. The J gene is TRBJ2-4, the V gene TRBV6-1; unclear D gene. The germline V and J ends were trimmed by 4 bases and 11 bases, with 15 bases remaining between them. Looked up from germline, CDR1 is MNHNS and CDR2 is SASEGT. The CDR3 runs to 13 residues.

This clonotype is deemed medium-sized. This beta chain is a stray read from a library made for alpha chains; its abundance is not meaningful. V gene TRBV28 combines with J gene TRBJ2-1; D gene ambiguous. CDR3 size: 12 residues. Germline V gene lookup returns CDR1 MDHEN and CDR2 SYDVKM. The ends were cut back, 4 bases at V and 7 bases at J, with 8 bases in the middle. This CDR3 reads CASSWARNEQFF. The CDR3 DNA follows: TGTGCCAGCAGTTGGGCTAGGAATGAGCAGTTCTTC.

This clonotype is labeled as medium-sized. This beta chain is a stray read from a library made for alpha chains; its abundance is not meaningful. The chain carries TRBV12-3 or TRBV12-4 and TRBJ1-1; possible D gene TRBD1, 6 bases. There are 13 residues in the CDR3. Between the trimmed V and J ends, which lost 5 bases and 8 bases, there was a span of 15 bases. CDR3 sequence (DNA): TGTGCCAGCAGTCTTTTAGGGGGAAAGGAAGCTTTCTTT. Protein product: CASSLLGGKEAFF.

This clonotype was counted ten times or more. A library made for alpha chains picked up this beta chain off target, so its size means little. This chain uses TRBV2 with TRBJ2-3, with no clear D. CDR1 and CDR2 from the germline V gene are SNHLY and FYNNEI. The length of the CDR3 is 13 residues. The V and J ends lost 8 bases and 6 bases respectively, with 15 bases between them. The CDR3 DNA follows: TGTGCCAGCGAAGGGCGGTGGGTTGATACGCAGTATTTT. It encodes CASEGRWVDTQYF.

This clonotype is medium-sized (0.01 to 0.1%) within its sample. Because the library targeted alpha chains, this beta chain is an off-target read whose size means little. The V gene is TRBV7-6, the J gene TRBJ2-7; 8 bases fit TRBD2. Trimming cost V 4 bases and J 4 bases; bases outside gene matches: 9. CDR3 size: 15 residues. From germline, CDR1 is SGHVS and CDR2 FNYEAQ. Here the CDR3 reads CASSSNGGAGYEQYF. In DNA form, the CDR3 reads TGTGCCAGCAGCTCAAACGGGGGGGCCGGGTACGAGCAGTACTTC.

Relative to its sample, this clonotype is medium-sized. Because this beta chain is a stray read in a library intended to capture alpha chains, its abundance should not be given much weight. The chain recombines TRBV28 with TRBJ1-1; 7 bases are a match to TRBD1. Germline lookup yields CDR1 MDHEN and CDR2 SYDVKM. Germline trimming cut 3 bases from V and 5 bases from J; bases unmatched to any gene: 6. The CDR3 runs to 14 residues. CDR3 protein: CASSFQGGRTEAFF. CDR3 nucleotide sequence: TGTGCCAGCAGTTTCCAGGGGGGTCGGACTGAAGCTTTCTTT. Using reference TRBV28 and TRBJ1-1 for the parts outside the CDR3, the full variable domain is DVKVTQSSRYLVKRTGEKVFLECVQDMDHENMFWYRQDPGLGLRLIYFSYDVKMKEKGDIPEGYSVSREKKERFSLILESASTNQTSMYLCASSFQGGRTEAFFGQGTRLTVV.

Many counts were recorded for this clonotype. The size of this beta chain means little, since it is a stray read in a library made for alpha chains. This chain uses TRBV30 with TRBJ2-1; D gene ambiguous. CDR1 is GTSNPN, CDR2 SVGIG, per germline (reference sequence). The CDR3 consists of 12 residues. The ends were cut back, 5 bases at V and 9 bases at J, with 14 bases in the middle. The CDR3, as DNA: TGTGCCTGGGCCCCTAGTGACGGTGAGCAGTTCTTC. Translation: CAWAPSDGEQFF.

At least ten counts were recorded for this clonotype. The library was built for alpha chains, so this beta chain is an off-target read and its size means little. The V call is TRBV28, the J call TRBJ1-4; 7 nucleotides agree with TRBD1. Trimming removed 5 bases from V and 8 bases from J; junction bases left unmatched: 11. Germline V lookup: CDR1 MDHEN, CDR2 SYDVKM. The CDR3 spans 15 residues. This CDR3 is CASSNREGAGEKLFF. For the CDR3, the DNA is TGTGCCAGCAGTAACCGTGAGGGGGCAGGCGAAAAACTGTTTTTT.

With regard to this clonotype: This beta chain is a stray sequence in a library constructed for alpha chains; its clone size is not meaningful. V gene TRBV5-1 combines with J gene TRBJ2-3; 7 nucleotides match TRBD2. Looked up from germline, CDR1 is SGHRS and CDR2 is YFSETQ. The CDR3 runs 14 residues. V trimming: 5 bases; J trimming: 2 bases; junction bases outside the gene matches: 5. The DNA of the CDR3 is TGCGCCAGCAGATTTACTAGCGACACAGATACGCAGTATTTT. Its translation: CASRFTSDTDTQYF. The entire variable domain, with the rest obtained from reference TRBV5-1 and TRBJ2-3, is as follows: KAGVTQTPRYLIKTRGQQVTLSCSPISGHRSVSWYQQTPGQGLQFLFEYFSETQRNKGNFPGRFSGRQFSNSRSEMNVSTLELGDSALYLCASRFTSDTDTQYFGPGTRLTVL.

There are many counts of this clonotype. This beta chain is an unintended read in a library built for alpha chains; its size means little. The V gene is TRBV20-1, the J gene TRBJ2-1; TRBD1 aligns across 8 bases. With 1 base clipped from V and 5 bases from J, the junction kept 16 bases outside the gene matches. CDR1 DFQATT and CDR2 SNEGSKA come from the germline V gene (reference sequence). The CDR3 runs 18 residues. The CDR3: CSARAGETGVEWDNEQFF. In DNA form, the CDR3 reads TGCAGTGCTAGAGCCGGGGAGACAGGGGTTGAGTGGGACAATGAGCAGTTCTTC.

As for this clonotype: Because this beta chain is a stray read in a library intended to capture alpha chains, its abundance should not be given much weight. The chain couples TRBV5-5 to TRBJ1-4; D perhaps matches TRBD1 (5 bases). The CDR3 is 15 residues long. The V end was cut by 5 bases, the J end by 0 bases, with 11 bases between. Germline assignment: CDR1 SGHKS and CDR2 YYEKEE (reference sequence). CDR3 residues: CASRLWDATNEKLFF. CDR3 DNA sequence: TGTGCCAGCAGGTTATGGGACGCAACTAATGAAAAACTGTTTTTT.

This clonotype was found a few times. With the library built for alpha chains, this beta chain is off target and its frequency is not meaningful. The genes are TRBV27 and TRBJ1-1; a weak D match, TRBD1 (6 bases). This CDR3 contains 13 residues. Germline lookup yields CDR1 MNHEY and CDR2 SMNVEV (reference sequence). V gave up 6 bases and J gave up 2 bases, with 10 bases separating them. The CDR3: CASRPQGNTEAFF. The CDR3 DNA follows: TGTGCCAGCAGGCCACAGGGTAACACTGAAGCTTTCTTT.

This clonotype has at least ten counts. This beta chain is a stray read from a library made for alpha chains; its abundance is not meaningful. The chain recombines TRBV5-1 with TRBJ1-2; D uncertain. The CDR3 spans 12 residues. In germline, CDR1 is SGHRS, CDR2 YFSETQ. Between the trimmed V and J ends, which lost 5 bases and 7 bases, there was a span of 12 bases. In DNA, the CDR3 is TGCGCCAGCAGTCCCACCCTGGGTGGCTACACCTTC. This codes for CASSPTLGGYTF. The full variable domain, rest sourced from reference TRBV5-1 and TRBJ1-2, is KAGVTQTPRYLIKTRGQQVTLSCSPISGHRSVSWYQQTPGQGLQFLFEYFSETQRNKGNFPGRFSGRQFSNSRSEMNVSTLELGDSALYLCASSPTLGGYTFGSGTRLTVV.

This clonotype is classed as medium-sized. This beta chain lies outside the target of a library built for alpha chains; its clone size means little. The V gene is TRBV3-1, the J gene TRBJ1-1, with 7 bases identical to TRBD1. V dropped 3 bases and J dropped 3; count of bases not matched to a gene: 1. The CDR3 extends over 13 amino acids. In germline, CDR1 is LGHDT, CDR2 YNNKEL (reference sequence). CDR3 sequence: CASSQTGYTEAFF. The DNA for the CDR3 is TGTGCCAGCAGCCAGACAGGGTACACTGAAGCTTTCTTT. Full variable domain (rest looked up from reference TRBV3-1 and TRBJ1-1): DTAVSQTPKYLVTQMGNDKSIKCEQNLGHDTMYWYKQDSKKFLKIMFSYNNKELIINETVPNRFSPKSPDKAHLNLHINSLELGDSAVYFCASSQTGYTEAFFGQGTRLTVV.

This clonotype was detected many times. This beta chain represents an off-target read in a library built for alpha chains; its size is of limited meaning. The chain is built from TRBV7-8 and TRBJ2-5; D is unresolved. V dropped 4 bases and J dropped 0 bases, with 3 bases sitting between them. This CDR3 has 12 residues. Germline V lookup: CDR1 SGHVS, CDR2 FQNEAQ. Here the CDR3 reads CASSSYQETQYF. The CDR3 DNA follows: TGTGCCAGCAGCTCGTACCAAGAGACCCAGTACTTC.

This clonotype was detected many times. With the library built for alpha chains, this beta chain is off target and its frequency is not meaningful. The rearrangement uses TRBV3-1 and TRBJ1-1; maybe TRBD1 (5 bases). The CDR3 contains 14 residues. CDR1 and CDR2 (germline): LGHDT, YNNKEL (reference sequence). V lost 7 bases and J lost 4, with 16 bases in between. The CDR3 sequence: CASTAGAGSTEAFF. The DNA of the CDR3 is TGTGCCAGCACAGCCGGGGCCGGGTCCACTGAAGCTTTCTTT.

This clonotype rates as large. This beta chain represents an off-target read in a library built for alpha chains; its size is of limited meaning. CDR3 amino acids: CSAFVRQGGLSEQYF. DNA for the CDR3: TGCAGTGCTTTTGTCAGGCAGGGGGGATTAAGCGAGCAGTACTTC. V and J are TRBV20-1 and TRBJ2-7, with a weak D call TRBD1 (7 bases). The ends were cut back, 5 bases at V and 6 bases at J, with 23 bases in the middle. Per germline, CDR1 DFQATT and CDR2 SNEGSKA (reference sequence). The CDR3 runs to 15 residues.

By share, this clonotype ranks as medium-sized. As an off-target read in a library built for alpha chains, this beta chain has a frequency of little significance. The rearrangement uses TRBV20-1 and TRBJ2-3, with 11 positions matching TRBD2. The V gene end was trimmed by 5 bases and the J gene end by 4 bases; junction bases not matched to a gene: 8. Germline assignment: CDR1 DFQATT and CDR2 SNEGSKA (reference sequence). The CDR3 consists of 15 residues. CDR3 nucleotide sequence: TGCAGTGCTCTTAGCGGGAGGGCCGAGTCAGATACGCAGTATTTT. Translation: CSALSGRAESDTQYF.

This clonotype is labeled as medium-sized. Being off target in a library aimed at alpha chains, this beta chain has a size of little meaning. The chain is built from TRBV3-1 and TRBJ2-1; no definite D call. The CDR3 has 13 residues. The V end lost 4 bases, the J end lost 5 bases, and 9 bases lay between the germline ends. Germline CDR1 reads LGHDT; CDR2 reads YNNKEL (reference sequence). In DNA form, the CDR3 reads TGTGCCAGCAGCCTTCGACTTAACAATGAGCAGTTCTTC. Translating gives CASSLRLNNEQFF.

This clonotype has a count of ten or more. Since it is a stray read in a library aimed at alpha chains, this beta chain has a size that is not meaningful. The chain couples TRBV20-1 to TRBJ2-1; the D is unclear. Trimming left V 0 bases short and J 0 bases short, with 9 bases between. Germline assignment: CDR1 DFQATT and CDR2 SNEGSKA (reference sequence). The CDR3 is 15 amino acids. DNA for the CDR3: TGCAGTGCTAGAGATGGACGCATCTCCTACAATGAGCAGTTCTTC. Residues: CSARDGRISYNEQFF.

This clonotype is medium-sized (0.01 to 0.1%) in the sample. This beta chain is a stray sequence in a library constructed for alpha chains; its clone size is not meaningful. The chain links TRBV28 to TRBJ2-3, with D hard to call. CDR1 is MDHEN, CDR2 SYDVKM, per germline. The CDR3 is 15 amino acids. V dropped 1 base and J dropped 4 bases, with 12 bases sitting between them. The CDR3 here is CASSLSQRRADTQYF. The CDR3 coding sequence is TGTGCCAGCAGTTTATCCCAACGACGGGCAGATACGCAGTATTTT.